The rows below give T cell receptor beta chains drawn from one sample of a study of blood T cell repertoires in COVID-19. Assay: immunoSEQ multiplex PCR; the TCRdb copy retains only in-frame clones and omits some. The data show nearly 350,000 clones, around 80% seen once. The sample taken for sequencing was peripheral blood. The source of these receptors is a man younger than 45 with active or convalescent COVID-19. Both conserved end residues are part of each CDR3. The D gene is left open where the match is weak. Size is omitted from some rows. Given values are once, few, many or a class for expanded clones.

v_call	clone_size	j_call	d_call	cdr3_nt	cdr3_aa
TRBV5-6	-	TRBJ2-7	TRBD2	TGTGCCAGCAGGCTAGCGGGAGGGTCCTACGAGCAGTACTTC	CASRLAGGSYEQYF
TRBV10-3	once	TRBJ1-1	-	TGTGCCATCAGTGGGGGTAGATCGGGGATCAGTAAGAACACTGAAGCTTTCTTT	CAISGGRSGISKNTEAFF
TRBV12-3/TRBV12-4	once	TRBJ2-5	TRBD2	TGTGCCAGCAGTCGGACTAGCGGGGAGACCCAGTACTTC	CASSRTSGETQYF
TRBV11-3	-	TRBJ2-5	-	TGTGCCAGCAGCTTGCACACCCAAGAGACCCAGTACTTC	CASSLHTQETQYF
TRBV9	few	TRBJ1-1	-	TGTGCCAGCAGCGTACAGGAGAACACTGAAGCTTTCTTT	CASSVQENTEAFF
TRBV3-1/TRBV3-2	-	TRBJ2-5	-	TGTGCCAGCAGCCTCCGTTCTCAAGAGACCCAGTACTTC	CASSLRSQETQYF
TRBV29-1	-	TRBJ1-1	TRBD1	TGCAGCGTCTCGACAGGGGCCACTGAAGCTTTCTTT	CSVSTGATEAFF
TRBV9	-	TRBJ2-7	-	TGTGCCAGCAGCGTAGCCCCGACTGTGGCCTACGAGCAGTACTTC	CASSVAPTVAYEQYF
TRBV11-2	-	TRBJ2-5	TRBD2	TGTGCCAGCAGCTTCTCAACGGGGGGGCTTGGGGAGACCCAGTACTTC	CASSFSTGGLGETQYF
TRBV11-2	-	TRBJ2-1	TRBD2	TGTGCCAGCAGCTTAGATCGGGCGGGAGGGGGCCATGAGCAGTTCTTC	CASSLDRAGGGHEQFF
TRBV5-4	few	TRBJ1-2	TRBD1	TGTGCCAGCAGCTGGGACAGGGGGGGGTCTGGCTACACCTTC	CASSWDRGGSGYTF
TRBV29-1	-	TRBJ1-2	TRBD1	TGCAGCGTTAGGACAGGGGAGAACTATGGCTACACCTTC	CSVRTGENYGYTF
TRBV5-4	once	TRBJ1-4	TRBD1	TGTGCCAGCAGCCTGAGGACAGGGGTTGACGGTGAAAAACTGTTTTTT	CASSLRTGVDGEKLFF
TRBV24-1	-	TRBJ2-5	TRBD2	TGTGCCACGGGGGGGGGCCAAGAGACCCAGTACTTC	CATGGGQETQYF
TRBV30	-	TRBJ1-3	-	TGTGCCTGGAGGGGCCCCGGGAGGGCGGCTGGAAACACCATATATTTT	CAWRGPGRAAGNTIYF
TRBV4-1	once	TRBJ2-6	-	TGCGCCAGCAGCCAAGACAGCGCTGGGGCCAACGTCCTGACTTTC	CASSQDSAGANVLTF
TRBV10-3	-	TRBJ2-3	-	TGTGCCGCTGCGGGGGCTCAGGCAGATACGCAGTATTTT	CAAAGAQADTQYF
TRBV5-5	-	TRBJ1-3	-	TGTGCCAGCAGCTTGGGACAGGTAGCTGGAAACACCATATATTTT	CASSLGQVAGNTIYF
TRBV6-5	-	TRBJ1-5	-	TGTGCCAGCAGTTACTCGCCGACAGGCAATCAGCCCCAGCATTTT	CASSYSPTGNQPQHF
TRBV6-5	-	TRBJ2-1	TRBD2	TGTGCCAGCAGAGAGCTAGCGGGGACCCGGGATGAGCAGTTCTTC	CASRELAGTRDEQFF
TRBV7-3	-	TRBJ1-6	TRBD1	TGTGCCAGCAGCGTACAAGGACAGGGGGGTTCACCCCTCCACTTT	CASSVQGQGGSPLHF
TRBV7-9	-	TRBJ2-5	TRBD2	TGTGCCAGCAGCCCGGGACTAGCGGGGACTCAAGAGACCCAGTACTTC	CASSPGLAGTQETQYF
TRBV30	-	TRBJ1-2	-	TGTGCCTGGGCTAACTCTAACTATGGCTACACCTTC	CAWANSNYGYTF
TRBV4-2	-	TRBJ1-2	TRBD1	TGTGCCAGCAGCCAAGATGGACAGGGGCTTGCCTATGGCTACACCTTC	CASSQDGQGLAYGYTF
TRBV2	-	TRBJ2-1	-	TGTGCCAGCAGTGGGGCTTGGGATGAGCAGTTCTTC	CASSGAWDEQFF
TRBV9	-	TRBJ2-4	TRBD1	TGTGCCAGCAGCGTTCAGGGGGTAGCCAAAAACATTCAGTACTTC	CASSVQGVAKNIQYF
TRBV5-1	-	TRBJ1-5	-	TGCGCCAGCAGCCGGACAGTGAATCAGCCCCAGCATTTT	CASSRTVNQPQHF
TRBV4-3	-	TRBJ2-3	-	TGCGCCAGCAGCCGGGGACACAAAGAAGATACGCAGTATTTT	CASSRGHKEDTQYF
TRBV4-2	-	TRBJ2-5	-	TGTGCCAGCAGCCAAGTACCTAGCCGAGAGACCCAGTACTTC	CASSQVPSRETQYF
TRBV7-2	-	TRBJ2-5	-	TGTGCCAGCAGCTTCCGCGTGACTTCGGGGACCCAGTACTTC	CASSFRVTSGTQYF
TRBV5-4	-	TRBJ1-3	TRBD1	TGTGCCAGCAGCTCTGGACAGGCCGGCTCGGGTCTCTCTGGAAACACCATATATTTT	CASSSGQAGSGLSGNTIYF